This TCR beta chain was captured in a study of blood T cell repertoires in COVID-19. Study in general: Samples representing acute and convalescent COVID-19 were sourced from the United States, Italy and Spain. Sample material is recorded as cDNA or gDNA derived from T cells, B-cell-depleted T cells, or PBMCs.

This CDR3 has 16 residues. The V gene lost 0 bases and the J gene lost 6 bases, with 15 bases spanning the gap. Germline CDR1 SGHRS, CDR2 YFSETQ. Under the authors' procedure: From reference gene primer amplification, estimates of nucleated cell counts were derived. Some clones are missing from TCRdb's copy, which holds only in-frame ones; the method was immunoSEQ multiplex PCR. That table gives V, J and clone size, and the DNA gave D and trimming. This sample has fewer than 30,000 clones, with 85% found just once. The TCR was taken from a human donor in a cohort sampled during active COVID-19. Specimen: peripheral blood. V and J are TRBV5-1 and TRBJ2-2; D is uncertain. In DNA, the CDR3 is TGCGCCAGCAGCTTGGATCGGCAGGCCGTCGCCGGGGAGCTGTTTTTT. As protein: CASSLDRQAVAGELFF.